This TCR beta chain was documented in a study of T cell responses to AZD1222 COVID-19 vaccine. Broader study findings: Just six or seven AZD1222 recipients tested seropositive at baseline. Donors skewed white British and female; clonal diversity was possibly underestimated.

From germline, CDR1 is MNHEY and CDR2 SVGAGI. The V and J ends lost 6 bases and 1 base respectively, with 7 bases between them. The CDR3 is 13 residues long. About this clone: Its antigen is still unknown.

This table comes from immunoSEQ multiplex PCR, and its TCRdb copy is limited to in-frame clones, with some not included. The table includes 70,000 to 90,000 clones, around nine tenths detected once. The origin of this receptor is an adult in good health. The material sequenced was peripheral blood, taken on day 0 of AZD1222 vaccination. The genes are TRBV6-5 and TRBJ1-5, with D unresolved. For the CDR3, the DNA is TGTGCCAGCAGCCGGAACAGCAATCAGCCCCAGCATTTT. It yields the protein CASSRNSNQPQHF.